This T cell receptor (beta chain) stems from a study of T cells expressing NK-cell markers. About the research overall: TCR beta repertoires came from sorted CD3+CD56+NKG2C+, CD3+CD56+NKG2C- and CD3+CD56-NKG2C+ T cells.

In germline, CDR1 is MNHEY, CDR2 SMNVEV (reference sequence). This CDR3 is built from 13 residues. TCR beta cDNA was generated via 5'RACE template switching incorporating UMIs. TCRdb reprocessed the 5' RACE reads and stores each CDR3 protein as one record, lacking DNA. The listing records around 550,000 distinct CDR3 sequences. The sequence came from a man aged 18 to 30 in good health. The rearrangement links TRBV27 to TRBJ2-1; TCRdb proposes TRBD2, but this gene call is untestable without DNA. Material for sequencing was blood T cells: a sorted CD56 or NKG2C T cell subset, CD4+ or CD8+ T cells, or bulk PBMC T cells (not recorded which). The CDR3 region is CASAEGPTNEQFF.